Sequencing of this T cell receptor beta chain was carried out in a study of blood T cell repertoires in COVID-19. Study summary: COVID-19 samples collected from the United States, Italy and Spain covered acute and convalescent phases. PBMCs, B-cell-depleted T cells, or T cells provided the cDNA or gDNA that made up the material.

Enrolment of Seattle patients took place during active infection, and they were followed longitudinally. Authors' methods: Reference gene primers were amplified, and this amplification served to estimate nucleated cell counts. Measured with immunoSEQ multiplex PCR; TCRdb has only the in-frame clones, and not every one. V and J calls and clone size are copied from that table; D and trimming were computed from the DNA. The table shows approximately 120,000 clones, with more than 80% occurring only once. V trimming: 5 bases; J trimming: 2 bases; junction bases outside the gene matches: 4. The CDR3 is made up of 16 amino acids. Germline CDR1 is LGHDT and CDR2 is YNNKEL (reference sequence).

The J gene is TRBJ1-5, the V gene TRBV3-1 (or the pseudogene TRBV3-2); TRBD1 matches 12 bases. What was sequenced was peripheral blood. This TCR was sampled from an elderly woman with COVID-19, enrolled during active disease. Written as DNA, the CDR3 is TGTGCCAGCAGCACCGGGACAGGGGGCGGCAATCAGCCCCAGCATTTT. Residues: CASSTGTGGGNQPQHF.